These T cell receptor beta chains were read from a single sample in a study of OX40 agonist ivuxolimab in advanced cancers. Produced via immunoSEQ multiplex PCR; TCRdb's table is partial and in-frame only. Here the sample spans tens of thousands of clones, approximately 82% being singletons. The source material was CD4+ or CD8+ T cells sorted from blood, sampled in a trial of the OX40 agonist ivuxolimab. The receptors here all came from an adult with an advanced solid tumor such as melanoma, head and neck, liver or kidney cancer. The CDR3 runs from the conserved cysteine through the conserved F or W. D genes are given only for firm matches. Clone size is given for some rows only: seen once, a few or many times, or a class if the clone is expanded.

TRBJ1-1,TRBV11-2,14,-,-,CASSSRLAGLEAFF,TGTGCCAGCAGCTCGCGTCTCGCAGGGCTGGAAGCTTTCTTT
TRBJ2-2,TRBV9,15,-,-,CASSAGPRNTGELFF,TGTGCCAGCAGCGCCGGGCCTAGGAACACCGGGGAGCTGTTTTTT
TRBJ2-2,TRBV7-8,17,TRBD1,few,CASSGPGTGGNTGELFF,TGTGCCAGCAGCGGACCCGGGACAGGGGGCAATACCGGGGAGCTGTTTTTT
TRBJ2-7,TRBV29-1,14,TRBD1,-,CSVPGQGATYEQYF,TGCAGCGTCCCCGGACAGGGGGCGACCTACGAGCAGTACTTC
TRBJ1-5,TRBV6-1,15,TRBD1,-,CASSEGTGGGQPQHF,TGTGCCAGCAGTGAGGGGACAGGGGGTGGTCAGCCCCAGCATTTT
TRBJ1-4,TRBV21-1,16,-,-,CASSKPQGKVIEKLFF,TGTGCCAGCAGCAAGCCCCAGGGTAAGGTGATTGAAAAACTGTTTTTT
TRBJ1-1,TRBV29-1,11,-,few,CSALEKTEAFF,TGCAGCGCATTGGAAAAGACTGAAGCTTTCTTT
TRBJ1-5,TRBV4-2,16,TRBD1,-,CASSQVGGGPNQPQHF,TGTGCCAGCAGCCAAGTAGGAGGGGGCCCCAATCAGCCCCAGCATTTT
TRBJ1-4,TRBV9,16,-,-,CASSAAGGAANEKLFF,TGTGCCAGCAGCGCAGCCGGGGGGGCCGCTAATGAAAAACTGTTTTTT
TRBJ2-7,TRBV27,17,-,few,CASSLVSASRRGYEQYF,TGTGCCAGCAGTTTGGTTTCGGCTAGCCGGCGGGGCTACGAGCAGTACTTC
TRBJ1-2,TRBV11-2,14,-,few,CASRSYTANYGYTF,TGTGCCAGCAGGAGTTACACTGCTAACTATGGCTACACCTTC
TRBJ1-6,TRBV7-9,15,-,-,CASSLAQGVLSPLHF,TGTGCCAGCAGCTTGGCCCAGGGTGTACTTTCACCCCTCCACTTT
TRBJ1-1,TRBV6-5,13,-,once,CASSPTVNTEAFF,TGTGCCAGCAGTCCGACGGTGAACACTGAAGCTTTCTTT
TRBJ2-1,TRBV5-1,12,-,once,CASSPGNNEQFF,TGCGCCAGCAGCCCGGGGAACAATGAGCAGTTCTTC
TRBJ2-2,TRBV30,14,TRBD1,-,CAWTRTGVTGELFF,TGTGCCTGGACACGGACAGGGGTAACCGGGGAGCTGTTTTTT
TRBJ2-1,TRBV7-2,17,-,-,CASSPRGGLVGNNEQFF,TGTGCCAGCAGCCCCCGCGGAGGATTGGTGGGAAACAATGAGCAGTTCTTC
TRBJ2-2,TRBV28,14,-,-,CASRPGHPTGELFF,TGTGCCAGCAGACCGGGACACCCCACCGGGGAGCTGTTTTTT
TRBJ2-7,TRBV28,17,TRBD1,-,CASSLLLWDRGRYEQYF,TGTGCCAGCAGTTTACTTCTTTGGGACAGGGGAAGGTACGAGCAGTACTTC
TRBJ1-2,TRBV5-4,13,-,-,CASSFTGIYGYTF,TGTGCCAGCAGCTTCACAGGGATCTATGGCTACACCTTC
TRBJ1-2,TRBV19,13,-,few,CASIGQTNYGYTF,TGTGCCAGTATTGGACAGACTAACTATGGCTACACCTTC
TRBJ1-5,TRBV6-6,15,TRBD1,few,CASRTQGTGRQPQHF,TGTGCCAGCAGAACCCAGGGGACAGGGAGGCAGCCCCAGCATTTT
TRBJ1-2,TRBV28,13,-,few,CASSFGQHYGYTF,TGTGCCAGCAGTTTCGGACAGCACTATGGCTACACCTTC
TRBJ1-5,TRBV6-1,14,-,once,CASSEAWAEQPQHF,TGTGCCAGCAGTGAAGCATGGGCGGAACAGCCCCAGCATTTT
TRBJ2-3,TRBV28,16,TRBD2,few,CASSTHGGRGRDTQYF,TGTGCCAGCAGTACCCATGGCGGGAGGGGACGAGATACGCAGTATTTT
TRBJ2-7,TRBV7-8,15,-,-,CASSATPKGRYEQYF,TGTGCCAGCAGTGCGACACCCAAAGGAAGATACGAGCAGTACTTC
TRBJ2-3,TRBV29-1,14,-,-,CSVSASGNTDTQYF,TGCAGCGTTTCCGCCTCGGGGAACACAGATACGCAGTATTTT
TRBJ2-2,TRBV5-1,14,-,-,CASSLGGGTGELFF,TGCGCCAGCTCCTTGGGGGGCGGCACCGGGGAGCTGTTTTTT
TRBJ1-3,TRBV4-1,17,-,-,CASSHLGRRDSGNTIYF,TGCGCCAGCAGCCACCTAGGTAGACGGGACTCTGGAAACACCATATATTTT